Listed here are 24 T cell receptor beta chains from one sample, sequenced in a study of T cells in Graves' hyperthyroidism and ophthalmopathy. RNA transcripts were the template for amplifying TCR beta CDR3 regions. TCR CDR3 regions were first amplified by RT-PCR with HTBI primers. One entry per CDR3 protein, called by TCRdb with MiXCR from the multiplex PCR reads. Counted here are fewer than 900,000 distinct CDR3 sequences, 15% to 20% occurring once; the ten biggest clones make up around 8%. Sequences were obtained from blood. These receptors were collected from a man between 18 and 35 years old with Graves' hyperthyroidism.

V gene TRBV28 combines with J gene TRBJ2-1, with D possibly TRBD2 on 6 matching bases. Per the germline V gene, CDR1 is MDHEN and CDR2 is SYDVKM. The CDR3 contains 16 residues. The DNA of the CDR3 is TGTGCACTGACCGGAGGGGCGGCTAGCTCCTACAATGAGCAGTTCTTC. This gives the protein CALTGGAASSYNEQFF.

This clonotype was found many times. The V call is TRBV20-1, the J call TRBJ2-5, with 7 bases identical to TRBD2. The CDR3 has 14 amino acids. V dropped 0 bases and J dropped 4; count of bases not matched to a gene: 5. Germline CDR1 is DFQATT and CDR2 is SNEGSKA (reference sequence). The CDR3 DNA follows: TGCAGTGCTAGAGACCCTGCGGGAGTAGAGACCCAGTACTTC. Residues: CSARDPAGVETQYF.

This clonotype appeared many times. V and J are TRBV28 and TRBJ1-1; D is possibly TRBD1 (6 bases). Between the trimmed V and J ends, which lost 8 bases and 5 bases, there was a span of 15 bases. Per germline, CDR1 MDHEN and CDR2 SYDVKM. The CDR3 has 13 residues. In nucleotides, the CDR3 is TGTGCCAGCGCCCTGCGGGGGCGAACTGAAGCTTTCTTT. Translated, it gives CASALRGRTEAFF.

This clonotype appeared many times. The chain has TRBV11-3 and TRBJ2-1, with D possibly matching TRBD1 (6 bases). Germline CDR1 reads SGHNT; CDR2 reads YENEEA. The CDR3 is 15 residues long. Trimming took off 10 bases at V and 5 bases at J, with 21 bases between the two ends. CDR3 sequence (DNA): TGTGCCACCCAAGGGGGTCCCACTTTCGACAATGAGCAGTTCTTC. This encodes CATQGGPTFDNEQFF. The whole variable domain, remainder taken from reference TRBV11-3 and TRBJ2-1, is EAGVVQSPRYKIIEKKQPVAFWCNPISGHNTLYWYLQNLGQGPELLIRYENEEAVDDSQLPKDRFSAERLKGVDSTLKIQPAELGDSAVYLCATQGGPTFDNEQFFGPGTRLTVL.

Details on this clonotype: A much larger clone lies a single base off, so this may be a read error. V gene TRBV12-3 or TRBV12-4 combines with J gene TRBJ1-5; D might be TRBD1 (5 bases). The CDR3 has 14 residues. The CDR3 nucleotides read TGTGGCAGCAGGGCGGCAGGTCAAAATCAGCCCCAGCATTTT. This encodes CGSRAAGQNQPQHF.

This clonotype appeared a few times. V and J are TRBV28 and TRBJ1-5; the D gene is possibly TRBD1 (5 bases). Between the trimmed V and J ends, which lost 2 bases and 0 bases, there was a span of 20 bases. Germline V gene lookup returns CDR1 MDHEN and CDR2 SYDVKM. There are 19 residues in the CDR3. The CDR3 DNA follows: TGTGCCAGCAGTTTACGAGGACTGGGACGCAGATATAGCAATCAGCCCCAGCATTTT. Translating it yields CASSLRGLGRRYSNQPQHF.

This chain uses TRBV12-3 or TRBV12-4 with TRBJ1-5, with D unresolved. The CDR3 consists of 13 residues. The ends were cut back, 7 bases at V and 6 bases at J, with 13 bases in the middle. CDR3 loop: CASTPDGSQPQHF. DNA for the CDR3: TGTGCCAGCACCCCCGACGGCAGTCAGCCCCAGCATTTT.

V is TRBV9 and J is TRBJ2-5; tentative D call: TRBD1 (5 bases). CDR3 size: 13 residues. Trimming took off 4 bases at V and 8 bases at J, with 15 bases between the two ends. Germline assignment: CDR1 SGDLS and CDR2 YYNGEE. The CDR3 DNA reads as TGTGCCAGCAGCCCCGATACTCAGGGAACCCAGTACTTC. It translates to CASSPDTQGTQYF.

The sample holds a few counts of this clonotype. The rearrangement joins TRBV7-2 to TRBJ1-1; 7 bases are a match to TRBD1. Trimming cost V 1 base and J 6 bases; bases outside gene matches: 5. Germline V CDR1 and CDR2: SGHTA, FQGNSA. The CDR3 is 14 amino acids. Written as DNA, the CDR3 is TGTGCCAGCAGCTTAGGGGGACAGTGGGCTGAAGCTTTCTTT. Encoded protein: CASSLGGQWAEAFF.

The chain joins TRBV11-2 to TRBJ2-2; perhaps TRBD2 as D (7 bases). CDR1 is SGHAT and CDR2 is FQNNGV in the germline V gene. The CDR3 consists of 14 residues. Trimming took 4 bases from V and 4 from J, leaving 10 bases between them. CDR3 bases: TGTGCCAGCAGCTACCGGGGGGCCACCGGGGAGCTGTTTTTT. Translation: CASSYRGATGELFF.

This clonotype appeared a few times. The chain uses TRBV6-1 and TRBJ2-1, with 12 positions matching TRBD2. This CDR3 spans 17 amino acids. The trim removed 5 bases at V and 3 bases at J, leaving 8 bases unmatched. Germline lookup yields CDR1 MNHNS and CDR2 SASEGT. The DNA of the CDR3 is TGTGCCAGCAGTCCCAGGACTAGCGGGATTTACTACAATGAGCAGTTCTTC. Its protein product is CASSPRTSGIYYNEQFF.

This clonotype was detected ten times or more. The genes are TRBV7-2 and TRBJ2-3; D could derive from TRBD1 or TRBD2 (5 bases each). Trimming cost V 1 base and J 2 bases, with 13 bases left between them. CDR1 is SGHTA and CDR2 is FQGNSA in the germline V gene. This CDR3 is built from 16 residues. The DNA of the CDR3 is TGTGCCAGCAGCTTAGGGCTGGGGGTATCCACAGATACGCAGTATTTT. Protein sequence: CASSLGLGVSTDTQYF.

This clonotype has at least ten counts. The chain uses TRBV6-2 or TRBV6-3 and TRBJ2-1, with 12 bases aligning to TRBD2. Trimming took 5 bases from V and 8 from J; bases not matched to a gene: 10. Germline V gene data show CDR1 as MNHEY and CDR2 as SVGEGT. This CDR3 is built from 16 residues. The CDR3: CASSPSGRVVFDEQFF. In DNA, the CDR3 is TGTGCCAGCAGTCCTAGCGGGAGGGTTGTTTTCGATGAGCAGTTCTTC.

This clonotype was seen a handful of times. J is TRBJ2-1 and V is TRBV18; the match to TRBD1 covers 8 bases. The trim removed 5 bases at V and 2 bases at J, leaving 5 bases unmatched. The CDR3 is 15 amino acids. Germline V lookup: CDR1 KGHSH, CDR2 LQKENI. In DNA, the CDR3 is TGTGCCAGCTCAACGGGACAGGTCACCTACAATGAGCAGTTCTTC. Residues: CASSTGQVTYNEQFF.

The V and J genes are TRBV11-2 and TRBJ2-5; 9 bases fit TRBD1. V was pared by 2 bases and J by 5 bases, with 9 bases of the junction left unmatched. Germline values: CDR1 SGHAT, CDR2 FQNNGV. This CDR3 contains 16 residues. CDR3 nucleotides: TGTGCCAGCAGCTTAACCCGGACAGGGGTGGTGGAGACCCAGTACTTC. It is translated as CASSLTRTGVVETQYF.

This clonotype came up a few times. The rearrangement joins TRBV24-1 to TRBJ2-2; 9 positions agree with TRBD1. Germline V CDR1 and CDR2: KGHDR, SFDVKD. The CDR3 sequence is 14 residues long. Trimming at V came to 9 bases and at J to 4 bases, leaving 5 bases not matched to a gene. DNA of the CDR3: TGTGCCACCCGGGACAGGGAATTCACCGGGGAGCTGTTTTTT. Amino acids: CATRDREFTGELFF.

This clonotype was seen more than once but under ten times. This chain links TRBV20-1 with TRBJ2-7; tentative D call: TRBD1 (5 bases). The germline gives CDR1 DFQATT, CDR2 SNEGSKA (reference sequence). This CDR3 has 14 residues. Trimming shortened V by 2 bases and J by 4 bases, and 15 bases separated the two germline ends. The CDR3 bases are TGCAGTGCTAGAAAGGGTCCCAGGGCGTACGAGCAGTACTTC. Its protein product is CSARKGPRAYEQYF.

This clonotype was seen more than once but under ten times. V and J are TRBV7-8 and TRBJ2-5; 11 bases match TRBD2. CDR1 and CDR2 from the germline V gene are SGHVS and FQNEAQ. J was trimmed by 0 bases and V by 4 bases; bases with no gene match: 7. The CDR3 has 17 amino acids. The CDR3 sequence: CASSSDRLAGYQETQYF. CDR3 DNA sequence: TGTGCCAGCAGCTCCGACCGACTAGCGGGATACCAAGAGACCCAGTACTTC.

This clonotype was counted at least ten times. J is TRBJ1-5 and V is TRBV7-8; D may be TRBD1 (5 bases). The germline V and J ends were trimmed by 5 bases and 11 bases, with 16 bases remaining between them. The CDR3 totals 13 residues. Germline CDR1 and CDR2: SGHVS and FQNEAQ. In nucleotides, the CDR3 is TGTGCCAGCAGCGAGGGAGTGTTGGGGGCCCAGCATTTT. Translated: CASSEGVLGAQHF.

Only a few counts were recorded for this clonotype. The chain has TRBV30 and TRBJ1-2, with a tentative D call TRBD1 (5 bases). Germline CDR1 reads GTSNPN; CDR2 reads SVGIG (reference sequence). The CDR3 totals 10 residues. Between the trimmed V and J ends, which lost 7 bases and 3 bases, there was a span of 6 bases. The CDR3 loop is CAFRDYGYTF. Here the CDR3 DNA reads TGTGCCTTCAGGGACTATGGCTACACCTTC.

This clonotype showed up many times. The genes are TRBV24-1 and TRBJ2-7; TRBD2 agrees at 8 bases. Losses at the gene ends were 9 bases for V and 5 bases for J; bases not matched to a gene: 11. Germline-derived CDR1 and CDR2 are KGHDR and SFDVKD. This CDR3 is 14 amino acids long. For the CDR3, the DNA is TGTGCCACCCTTCGGAGCGGGAGTCCCCACGAGCAGTACTTC. Translating it yields CATLRSGSPHEQYF.

The rearrangement uses TRBV9 and TRBJ2-7; the D gene is possibly TRBD2 (7 bases). The CDR3 runs to 14 residues. Germline CDR1 SGDLS, CDR2 YYNGEE. Trimming took off 7 bases at V and 5 bases at J, with 19 bases between the two ends. CDR3 DNA sequence: TGTGCCAGCGGGGGAGGGGGTGTCCCCCACGAGCAGTACTTC. It translates to CASGGGGVPHEQYF.

The sample holds many counts of this clonotype. The chain recombines TRBV28 with TRBJ2-1; possible D gene TRBD2, 5 bases. V lost 3 bases and J 8 bases, leaving 14 bases between the germline ends. CDR1 is MDHEN, CDR2 SYDVKM, per germline. The CDR3 is 14 residues long. The CDR3, as DNA: TGTGCCAGCAGTTTGAGCGGAGGCGTAGATGAGCAGTTCTTC. Its translation: CASSLSGGVDEQFF.

This clonotype turned up a few times. The CDR3 region has the DNA TGTGCCAGCAGTTTCGGGACCGAAAGCTCCTACGAGCAGTACTTC. It codes for CASSFGTESSYEQYF. This chain joins TRBV27 and TRBJ2-7, with D possibly being TRBD1 or TRBD2 (5 bases each). Germline V lookup: CDR1 MNHEY, CDR2 SMNVEV (reference sequence). V lost 3 bases and J lost 0, with 12 bases in between. The CDR3 runs to 15 residues.